The 32 T cell receptor beta chains below come from one sample, sequenced in a study of vaccination and CD4 T cells after COVID-19. The Oncomine TCR Beta short-read assay was what sequenced the DNA obtained from cultured CD4+ T cells. Via MiXCR, TCRdb re-called the PCR reads, giving one row per CDR3 protein. The sample lists around 7,000 distinct CDR3 sequences; roughly 80% were seen once. For these receptors, no antigen is known. Treatment in this sample: roughly 10-day PBMC culture with coronavirus spike peptide pools or control peptides (ViraFEST assay). The source material was CD4+ T cells from blood, cultured in vitro. Receptor source: a human donor who had recovered from COVID-19.

This chain links TRBV7-2 with TRBJ1-1; 7 positions agree with TRBD1. V trimming: 0 bases; J trimming: 4 bases; junction bases outside the gene matches: 5. The CDR3 extends over 15 amino acids. Germline CDR1 reads SGHTA; CDR2 reads FQGNSA. The CDR3: CASSLAASGGTEAFF. Here the CDR3 DNA reads TGTGCCAGCAGCTTAGCGGCTTCAGGGGGCACTGAAGCTTTCTTT.

The chain recombines TRBV20-1 with TRBJ2-5; 8 bases are shared with TRBD1. V was clipped by 5 bases and J by 3 bases; unmatched bases: 5. CDR1 is DFQATT and CDR2 is SNEGSKA in the germline V gene (reference sequence). This CDR3 region has 13 residues. Here the CDR3 DNA reads TGCAGTGCTGTTTTGGGACAGGAAGAGACCCAGTACTTC. Protein product: CSAVLGQEETQYF.

This clonotype was counted once. This chain links TRBV20-1 with TRBJ2-3; TRBD1 matches 7 bases. The CDR3 length is 17 residues. Germline V gene sequence: CDR1 DFQATT, CDR2 SNEGSKA (reference sequence). V lost 6 bases to trimming and J lost 2 bases; unmatched junction nucleotides: 17. CDR3 bases: TGCAGTGCCCCTGACCTATCAAGGGGGCATGACACAGATACGCAGTATTTT. It encodes CSAPDLSRGHDTDTQYF.

The V gene is TRBV24-1, the J gene TRBJ1-2, with D tentatively TRBD1 (6 bases). Germline-derived CDR1 and CDR2 are KGHDR and SFDVKD. The CDR3 covers 14 residues. V was clipped by 4 bases and J by 7 bases, with 15 bases between them. The CDR3 DNA follows: TGTGCCACCAGTGACCCTAGACAGGTCGTTGGCTACACCTTC. This encodes CATSDPRQVVGYTF.

The CDR3 loop reads CASRPARGSYNSPLHF. The CDR3 bases are TGTGCCAGCAGACCCGCACGAGGGTCTTATAATTCACCCCTCCACTTT. The chain is built from TRBV7-2 and TRBJ1-6, with no clear D. This CDR3 has 16 residues. Germline V CDR1 and CDR2: SGHTA, FQGNSA. V gave up 6 bases and J gave up 4 bases, with 16 bases separating them.

The rearrangement uses TRBV7-9 and TRBJ1-1, with D hard to call. The V gene's germline CDR1 is SEHNR and CDR2 FQNEAQ (reference sequence). The CDR3 has 12 amino acids. The V gene lost 5 bases and the J gene lost 5 bases, with 9 bases spanning the gap. The CDR3 DNA is TGTGCCAGCAGCAGAGGTGGTACTGAAGCTTTCTTT. The encoded protein is CASSRGGTEAFF.

This clonotype appeared a few times. The chain is built from TRBV6-2 or TRBV6-3 and TRBJ1-5; TRBD1 agrees at 10 bases. Unmatched junction bases numbered 11, after V lost 5 bases and J lost 7 bases. Germline-derived CDR1 and CDR2 are MNHEY and SVGEGT. This CDR3 spans 16 amino acids. The CDR3 DNA follows: TGTGCCAGCAGTAACCGGGACAGGGGTGGGGGCCAGCCCCAGCATTTT. It is translated as CASSNRDRGGGQPQHF.

This sequence joins TRBV20-1 and TRBJ1-5; 7 nucleotides agree with TRBD1. Germline CDR1 and CDR2: DFQATT and SNEGSKA (reference sequence). The CDR3 sequence is 13 residues long. V was clipped by 6 bases and J by 4 bases; unmatched bases: 6. This CDR3 reads CSAPDRSNQPQHF. Written as DNA, the CDR3 is TGCAGTGCCCCGGACAGGTCGAATCAGCCCCAGCATTTT.

This sequence joins TRBV6-1 and TRBJ2-2, with 11 bases identical to TRBD2. The germline V gene has CDR1 MNHNS and CDR2 SASEGT. V lost 8 bases and J lost 4; bases outside the gene matches: 6. The CDR3 contains 15 residues. The CDR3 here is CASGTGTSGTGELFF. The DNA for the CDR3 is TGTGCCAGCGGAACCGGGACTAGCGGCACCGGGGAGCTGTTTTTT.

The V gene is TRBV19, the J gene TRBJ2-7; 7 bases fit TRBD2. Matching the DNA end better, TRBJ2-5 makes the J call doubtful. CDR1 is LNHDA and CDR2 is SQIVND in the germline V gene (reference sequence). This CDR3 is built from 15 residues. CDR3 loop: CASSTRAGLGETQYF. The CDR3 bases are TGTGCCAGTAGTACACGAGCGGGATTGGGGGAGACCCAGTACTTC.

This chain links TRBV19 with TRBJ1-5, with 7 bases lining up with TRBD1. V lost 3 bases, J lost 1 base, and 9 bases stayed unmatched. The CDR3 runs 17 residues. CDR1 and CDR2 (germline): LNHDA, SQIVND (reference sequence). The CDR3 region is CASSIPDRERSNQPQHF. The CDR3 DNA sequence: TGTGCCAGTAGTATCCCCGACAGGGAGAGAAGCAATCAGCCCCAGCATTTT.

The gene calls are TRBV20-1 and TRBJ1-5; the match to TRBD1 covers 7 bases. The CDR3 totals 11 residues. V gave up 2 bases and J gave up 9 bases; unmatched junction bases: 1. Per the germline V gene, CDR1 is DFQATT and CDR2 is SNEGSKA (reference sequence). The CDR3 DNA is TGCAGTGCTAGACACAGGGGGCCCCAGCATTTT. Amino acid sequence: CSARHRGPQHF.

This clonotype is large by share. The chain has TRBV20-1 and TRBJ2-7, with D possibly matching TRBD2 (6 bases). CDR1 DFQATT and CDR2 SNEGSKA come from the germline V gene (reference sequence). The CDR3 is 12 amino acids. Deletions cut 3 bases from V and 2 bases from J, with 8 bases between. DNA of the CDR3: TGCAGTGCTAGGGAGGGAACCTACGAGCAGTACTTC. This encodes CSAREGTYEQYF.

The rearrangement uses TRBV7-2 and TRBJ2-7, with 10 bases lining up with TRBD2. The V segment lost 3 bases and the J segment 2 bases; nucleotides outside the gene matches: 7. CDR1 and CDR2 (germline): SGHTA, FQGNSA. This CDR3 has 16 residues. The CDR3 is CASSLGPSGRAYEQYF. CDR3 DNA: TGTGCCAGCAGCTTGGGGCCAAGCGGGAGGGCCTACGAGCAGTACTTC.

This chain's CDR3 is CASSLWLQGVHEQYF. CDR3 nucleotide sequence: TGTGCCAGCAGTTTATGGTTACAGGGGGTCCACGAGCAGTACTTC. The chain employs TRBV27 and TRBJ2-7, with TRBD1 matching over 8 bases. Germline V gene sequence: CDR1 MNHEY, CDR2 SMNVEV (reference sequence). This CDR3 is 15 amino acids long. V lost 1 base and J lost 5; bases outside the gene matches: 7.

This chain connects TRBV7-2 to TRBJ2-3; D unclear. Germline values: CDR1 SGHTA, CDR2 FQGNSA. The CDR3 runs to 16 residues. With 5 bases removed from V and 3 bases from J, the gap between germline ends came to 18 bases. CDR3 nucleotide sequence: TGTGCCAGCAGCCCAAATAGGGCCCTTAATACAGATACGCAGTATTTT. This translates into CASSPNRALNTDTQYF.

The chain employs TRBV10-1 and TRBJ1-2; the D gene is possibly TRBD1 (5 bases). Germline CDR1 WNHNN, CDR2 SYGVQD (reference sequence). The V gene lost 6 bases and the J gene lost 2 bases, with 10 bases spanning the gap. The CDR3 has 13 amino acids. Written as DNA, the CDR3 is TGCGCCAGCAGCGGGGGTTACAACTATGGCTACACCTTC. Translated: CASSGGYNYGYTF.

This chain joins TRBV5-1 and TRBJ2-3; 8 nucleotides match TRBD1. With V trimmed by 5 bases and J by 6 bases, 8 bases remained unmatched. In germline, CDR1 is SGHRS, CDR2 YFSETQ. The CDR3 is made up of 14 amino acids. CDR3 in amino acids: CASRGQGAGDTQYF. The CDR3 bases are TGCGCCAGCAGGGGGCAGGGGGCTGGCGATACGCAGTATTTT. Looking up the rest from reference TRBV5-1 and TRBJ2-3 gives the full variable domain: KAGVTQTPRYLIKTRGQQVTLSCSPISGHRSVSWYQQTPGQGLQFLFEYFSETQRNKGNFPGRFSGRQFSNSRSEMNVSTLELGDSALYLCASRGQGAGDTQYFGPGTRLTVL.

The gene calls are TRBV28 and TRBJ1-2; tentatively, D is TRBD1 (5 bases). The CDR3 sequence is 14 residues long. V was pared by 4 bases and J by 4 bases, with 13 bases between. Germline V lookup: CDR1 MDHEN, CDR2 SYDVKM. CDR3 sequence (DNA): TGTGCCAGCAGTTCAGGGTTGATCGGCTATGGCTACACCTTC. It translates to CASSSGLIGYGYTF.

This clonotype is categorized as large (0.1 to 1%). The chain employs TRBV19 and TRBJ1-1, with a weak D call TRBD1 (5 bases). The CDR3 covers 15 residues. Germline CDR1 and CDR2: LNHDA and SQIVND (reference sequence). V lost 5 bases and J 3 bases, leaving 16 bases between the germline ends. The CDR3 loop is CASSFLSGGYTEAFF. CDR3 coding DNA: TGTGCCAGTAGTTTCCTCTCGGGGGGGTACACTGAAGCTTTCTTT.

A word on this clonotype: A much larger clone is a single base away; this may be a read error. The V call is TRBV30, the J call TRBJ2-5; 7 nucleotides match TRBD1. Germline CDR1 reads GTSNPN; CDR2 reads SVGIG (reference sequence). The CDR3 covers 14 residues. This CDR3 is CARSRTDRQETQYF. The CDR3 nucleotides read TGTGCCCGGAGTCGAACGGACAGGCAAGAGACCCAGTACTTC.

CDR3 region: CSAHRNSNYGYTF. As DNA, the CDR3 is TGCAGTGCTCACCGGAACAGTAACTATGGCTACACCTTC. This sequence joins TRBV20-1 and TRBJ1-2, with unresolved D. Trimming removed 5 bases from V and 1 base from J, with 11 bases in between. CDR3 length: 13 residues. Per germline, CDR1 DFQATT and CDR2 SNEGSKA (reference sequence).

The J gene is TRBJ1-6, the V gene TRBV2; D unclear. Trimming took off 4 bases at V and 4 bases at J, with 8 bases between the two ends. CDR3 length equals 14 residues. Germline loops: CDR1 SNHLY, CDR2 FYNNEI. The CDR3 sequence: CASSGHFYNSPLHF. The CDR3 DNA sequence: TGTGCCAGCAGTGGACACTTTTATAATTCACCCCTCCACTTT.

This chain joins TRBV30 and TRBJ1-1; no definite D call. The germline CDR1 and CDR2 sequences are GTSNPN and SVGIG (reference sequence). Between the trimmed V and J ends, which lost 0 bases and 2 bases, there was a span of 7 bases. The length of the CDR3 is 13 residues. The CDR3 sequence is CAWSVTINTEAFF. The CDR3 DNA follows: TGTGCCTGGAGTGTAACCATAAACACTGAAGCTTTCTTT.

Judged by abundance, this clonotype is large. The chain combines TRBV20-1 with TRBJ1-2, with 7 bases aligning to TRBD1. CDR3 length equals 14 residues. Germline CDR1 and CDR2: DFQATT and SNEGSKA (reference sequence). After removal of 3 bases from V and 2 bases from J, the junction contained 6 bases not matched to a gene. This chain's CDR3 is CSASFAGGNYGYTF. The CDR3 bases are TGCAGTGCTAGTTTCGCAGGGGGAAACTATGGCTACACCTTC.

The V call is TRBV19, the J call TRBJ1-2; D gene uncertain. The CDR3 contains 15 residues. The germline V gene encodes CDR1 LNHDA and CDR2 SQIVND (reference sequence). Trimming shortened V by 4 bases and J by 0 bases, and 12 bases separated the two germline ends. Written as DNA, the CDR3 is TGTGCCAGTAGTAAGCCTGCGGGGACTAACTATGGCTACACCTTC. The encoded protein is CASSKPAGTNYGYTF.

V and J are TRBV15 and TRBJ2-1; TRBD2 aligns across 11 bases. J was trimmed by 4 bases and V by 2 bases; bases with no gene match: 7. The CDR3 covers 17 residues. Per the germline V gene, CDR1 is LNHNV and CDR2 is YYDKDF (reference sequence). The DNA for the CDR3 is TGTGCCACCAGCAGATTCGCCGGGACTAGCGGTTACAATGAGCAGTTCTTC. Amino acids: CATSRFAGTSGYNEQFF.

The sample holds a few counts of this clonotype. V usage is TRBV20-1 and J usage is TRBJ1-2, with 7 nucleotides matching TRBD1. CDR3 length equals 16 residues. V shed 0 bases and J 3 bases; nucleotides not matched to a gene: 10. Germline CDR1 and CDR2: DFQATT and SNEGSKA (reference sequence). CDR3 amino acids: CSARERQGMVDYGYTF. As DNA, the CDR3 is TGCAGTGCTAGAGAAAGACAGGGAATGGTCGACTATGGCTACACCTTC.

In its sample, this clonotype is medium-sized. The chain recombines TRBV24-1 with TRBJ1-5; D is perhaps TRBD1 (5 bases). V was shortened by 9 bases and J by 0 bases, with 14 bases between the two germline ends. CDR1 and CDR2 (germline): KGHDR, SFDVKD. The CDR3 runs 15 residues. DNA of the CDR3: TGTGCCACCCCTGACAGATTTTATAGCAATCAGCCCCAGCATTTT. Residues: CATPDRFYSNQPQHF.

This sequence joins TRBV20-1 and TRBJ2-7, with TRBD1 matching 9 bases. Losses at the gene ends were 2 bases for V and 5 bases for J; bases not matched to a gene: 7. Germline V lookup: CDR1 DFQATT, CDR2 SNEGSKA (reference sequence). CDR3 length: 14 residues. This CDR3 is CSARNDRGYHEQYF. The CDR3 DNA is TGCAGTGCTAGAAATGACAGGGGGTACCACGAGCAGTACTTC.

CDR3 sequence: CASSKRGGNTEAFF. CDR3 DNA: TGTGCCAGCAGTAAGAGGGGGGGAAACACTGAAGCTTTCTTT. V usage is TRBV6-1 and J usage is TRBJ1-1; perhaps TRBD1 as D (6 bases). The ends were cut back, 5 bases at V and 2 bases at J, with 12 bases in the middle. The CDR3 extends over 14 amino acids. Germline values: CDR1 MNHNS, CDR2 SASEGT.

The rearrangement links TRBV19 to TRBJ1-6, with D perhaps TRBD1 (5 bases). CDR3 length: 13 residues. Trimming stripped 5 bases from V and 8 bases from J, with 10 bases between. In germline, CDR1 is LNHDA, CDR2 SQIVND (reference sequence). The CDR3 DNA follows: TGTGCCAGTAGTGTTAGAGGGGATTCACCCCTCCACTTT. Translated, it gives CASSVRGDSPLHF.